This T cell receptor beta chain comes out of a study of Ad26.COV2.S vaccination and SARS-CoV-2 variants. Measured with immunoSEQ multiplex PCR; TCRdb has only the in-frame clones, and not every one. The sample consists of about 350,000 clones, roughly 94% of them appearing once. Germline-derived CDR1 and CDR2 are SGHNT and YYREEE (reference sequence). Trimming took off 1 base at V and 11 bases at J, with 13 bases between the two ends. This CDR3 has 13 amino acids. This chain uses TRBV5-4 with TRBJ2-1; tentatively, D is TRBD1 (6 bases). The sequencing used peripheral blood, collected after recovery from COVID-19. The TCR was taken from a human donor who had recovered from COVID-19. The DNA for the CDR3 is TGTGCCAGCAGCTTGCCCGGGACAAATCAGCAGTTCTTC. Its protein is CASSLPGTNQQFF.